These 22 T cell receptor beta chains were sequenced from one sample in a study of CD8 T cells in ankylosing spondylitis. Study-wide results and caveats: Made up of 7 to 9 highly homologous variants, a TCR beta motif appeared characteristic of ankylosing spondylitis blood.

No antigen has been identified for these receptors. TCRdb reprocessed the 5' RACE reads with MiXCR, giving one entry per CDR3 protein. The repertoire includes fewer than 400,000 distinct CDR3 sequences, 7.5% to 9% of them detected once, and approximately 14% sits in the top ten. Material for sequencing was blood, either unsorted or a sorted T cell fraction (not recorded which). Source of these receptors: a male donor with ankylosing spondylitis.

The chain joins TRBV5-6 to TRBJ1-1; a weak D match, TRBD1 (5 bases). Per the germline V gene, CDR1 is SGHDT and CDR2 is YYEEEE. V was cut by 1 base and J by 4 bases, with 11 bases left in between. This CDR3 is built from 14 residues. CDR3 loop: CASSLQGRSTEAFF. The CDR3 nucleotides read TGTGCCAGCAGCTTGCAGGGTAGGAGCACTGAAGCTTTCTTT.

There are many counts of this clonotype. The V gene is TRBV29-1, the J gene TRBJ2-5; D gene uncertain. V was cut by 3 bases and J by 5 bases, with 10 bases left in between. Germline CDR1 is SQVTM and CDR2 is ANQGSEA. There are 12 residues in the CDR3. CDR3 sequence reads: CSVDGLVETQYF. CDR3 nucleotides: TGCAGCGTTGACGGCTTAGTGGAGACCCAGTACTTC.

The rearrangement links TRBV12-3 or TRBV12-4 to TRBJ2-7, with 8 bases identical to TRBD2. The CDR3 covers 17 residues. V dropped 5 bases and J dropped 0; count of bases not matched to a gene: 12. Here the CDR3 reads CASSPPGGRESSYEQYF. CDR3 coding DNA: TGTGCCAGCAGTCCCCCGGGGGGGCGGGAGAGCTCCTACGAGCAGTACTTC.

This clonotype has a count of ten or more. V gene TRBV4-1 combines with J gene TRBJ1-2, with unresolved D. Per germline, CDR1 MGHRA and CDR2 YSYEKL. The CDR3 extends over 15 amino acids. V lost 0 bases and J lost 6, with 14 bases in between. CDR3 DNA: TGCGCCAGCAGCCAAGATATTGACCTGAGGCATGGCTACACCTTC. Its protein is CASSQDIDLRHGYTF.

This clonotype was counted ten times or more. The chain carries TRBV3-1 and TRBJ2-3, with D possibly being TRBD2 (6 bases). The germline V gene encodes CDR1 LGHDT and CDR2 YNNKEL (reference sequence). This CDR3 spans 16 amino acids. The V and J ends lost 1 base and 4 bases respectively, with 15 bases between them. The CDR3 sequence is CASSQVGGGVADTQYF. The CDR3 DNA reads TGTGCCAGCAGCCAAGTAGGTGGCGGGGTGGCAGATACGCAGTATTTT.

This clonotype was counted at least ten times. The chain carries TRBV27 and TRBJ1-1; D is ambiguous. The CDR3 runs to 13 residues. Germline loops: CDR1 MNHEY, CDR2 SMNVEV (reference sequence). Trimming took off 4 bases at V and 0 bases at J, with 6 bases between the two ends. The CDR3 bases are TGTGCCAGCAGTTGGGGTTTGAACACTGAAGCTTTCTTT. As protein: CASSWGLNTEAFF.

This clonotype has a count of ten or more. The rearrangement joins TRBV20-1 to TRBJ1-6; the match to TRBD1 covers 8 bases. V gave up 3 bases and J gave up 6 bases; unmatched junction bases: 4. In germline, CDR1 is DFQATT, CDR2 SNEGSKA (reference sequence). This CDR3 has 14 residues. The CDR3 DNA reads as TGCAGTGCTAGTTGGGGACAGGCTAATTCACCCCTCCACTTT. The encoded protein is CSASWGQANSPLHF.

As regards this clonotype: An end of the junction does not agree with germline; a read error may underlie this. V is TRBV28 and J is TRBJ2-7; D tentatively fits TRBD1 or TRBD2 (5 bases each). This CDR3 is built from 16 residues. Germline V gene lookup returns CDR1 MDHEN and CDR2 SYDVKM. The CDR3 loop reads CASNLSPRDASSEQYF. The CDR3 coding sequence is TGTGCCAGCAACCTCTCCCCCCGGGACGCCTCCTCCGAGCAGTACTTC.

This clonotype was seen only a few times. This chain links TRBV6-2 or TRBV6-3 with TRBJ2-7, with 9 bases aligning to TRBD2. The CDR3 is made up of 16 amino acids. With 5 bases clipped from V and 0 bases from J, the junction kept 8 bases outside the gene matches. The germline V gene has CDR1 MNHEY and CDR2 SVGEGT. CDR3 DNA: TGTGCCAGCAGTAGACCTCTAGCGGGGAGCTCCTACGAGCAGTACTTC. Translating gives CASSRPLAGSSYEQYF.

The J gene is TRBJ2-3, the V gene TRBV7-9; D tentatively reads TRBD1 or TRBD2 (5 bases each). This CDR3 has 16 amino acids. The germline V gene has CDR1 SEHNR and CDR2 FQNEAQ (reference sequence). Trimming shortened V by 5 bases and J by 0 bases, and 15 bases separated the two germline ends. CDR3 in amino acids: CASSRDRRTSTDTQYF. The CDR3 coding sequence is TGTGCCAGCAGCAGGGACCGCCGGACTAGCACAGATACGCAGTATTTT.

The sample holds a few counts of this clonotype. The chain combines TRBV29-1 with TRBJ1-1, with 7 bases matching TRBD1. Germline loops: CDR1 SQVTM, CDR2 ANQGSEA. This CDR3 spans 12 amino acids. Trimming took 4 bases from V and 8 from J; bases not matched to a gene: 7. In DNA form, the CDR3 reads TGCAGCGTTGGCAGACAGGGTTCGGAAGCTTTCTTT. Its translation: CSVGRQGSEAFF.

This clonotype was counted ten times or more. V is TRBV7-9 and J is TRBJ2-1, with D uncertain. Germline-derived CDR1 and CDR2 are SEHNR and FQNEAQ (reference sequence). V lost 5 bases, J lost 6 bases, and 14 bases lay in between. The CDR3 contains 14 residues. The CDR3 nucleotides read TGTGCCAGCAGCCTCCAAGGCTGGGGCAATGAGCAGTTCTTC. This sequence encodes CASSLQGWGNEQFF.

The genes are TRBV7-2 and TRBJ2-5; D remains unclear. The germline CDR1 and CDR2 sequences are SGHTA and FQGNSA. There are 13 residues in the CDR3. V lost 2 bases and J 4 bases, leaving 8 bases between the germline ends. The CDR3: CASSLSTAETQYF. As DNA, the CDR3 is TGTGCCAGCAGCTTATCGACGGCAGAGACCCAGTACTTC.

This clonotype was seen ten or more times. The chain combines TRBV11-3 with TRBJ2-5, with TRBD1 matching over 10 bases. Germline-derived CDR1 and CDR2 are SGHNT and YENEEA. The ends lost 4 bases at V and 1 base at J; junction bases unmatched: 6. CDR3 size: 16 residues. CDR3: CASSSSRTGGQETQYF. CDR3 DNA: TGTGCCAGCAGCTCCTCGAGGACAGGGGGCCAAGAGACCCAGTACTTC.

In its sample, this clonotype was seen many times. The V call is TRBV18, the J call TRBJ2-1, with 7 bases lining up with TRBD2. The junction had 17 bases not matched to a gene; V was cut back by 6 bases and J by 3 bases. This CDR3 has 18 residues. CDR1 is KGHSH and CDR2 is LQKENI in the germline V gene. The CDR3 DNA reads as TGTGCCAGCTCTCGTTCCCAAGGCGGGAGTCGTGTCTACAATGAGCAGTTCTTC. Protein: CASSRSQGGSRVYNEQFF.

The rearrangement uses TRBV30 and TRBJ2-7; D call uncertain. The germline CDR1 and CDR2 sequences are GTSNPN and SVGIG (reference sequence). The CDR3 is 14 residues long. V dropped 4 bases and J dropped 2 bases, with 15 bases sitting between them. CDR3: CAWTNRAVAYEQYF. In nucleotides, the CDR3 is TGTGCCTGGACAAATAGGGCAGTTGCCTACGAGCAGTACTTC.

This clonotype was counted between two and nine times. The chain couples TRBV30 to TRBJ2-2; TRBD2 agrees at 10 bases. V lost 3 bases, J lost 4 bases, and 5 bases stayed unmatched. CDR1 and CDR2 (germline): GTSNPN, SVGIG (reference sequence). The CDR3 runs to 15 residues. The CDR3 reads CAWSMGLARTGELFF. CDR3 coding DNA: TGTGCCTGGAGCATGGGACTAGCGCGCACCGGGGAGCTGTTTTTT.

Comment on this clonotype: A much larger clone differs by one base, so this may be a read error. The J gene is TRBJ2-5, the V gene TRBV3-1, with TRBD2 identical over 13 bases. Germline-derived CDR1 and CDR2 are LGHDT and YNNKEL (reference sequence). The CDR3 is 15 amino acids. CDR3 bases: TGTGCCAGCAGCCCGGGACTAGCGGGAAAAGAGACCCGGTACTTC. As protein: CASSPGLAGKETRYF.

At least ten counts were recorded for this clonotype. This rearrangement joins TRBV7-9 to TRBJ2-3, with a possible D match to TRBD2 (6 bases). In germline, CDR1 is SEHNR, CDR2 FQNEAQ (reference sequence). V lost 5 bases, J lost 0 bases, and 9 bases lay in between. The CDR3 is 14 amino acids. DNA of the CDR3: TGTGCCAGCAGCCTGGGGACTAGCACAGATACGCAGTATTTT. Amino acid sequence: CASSLGTSTDTQYF.

This clonotype was seen more than once but under ten times. This sequence joins TRBV5-6 and TRBJ1-1; D gene ambiguous. This CDR3 is 10 amino acids long. Germline V gene sequence: CDR1 SGHDT, CDR2 YYEEEE. Trimming stripped 6 bases from V and 1 base from J, with 1 base between. Here the CDR3 reads CASTNTEAFF. DNA of the CDR3: TGTGCCAGCACGAACACTGAAGCTTTCTTT.

This clonotype was picked up many times. CDR3 sequence (DNA): TGCGCCAGCAGCCAAGTACTCGGACCTTACGAGCAGTACTTC. Translation gives CASSQVLGPYEQYF. V gene TRBV4-3 combines with J gene TRBJ2-7; D is ambiguous. The V gene's germline CDR1 is LGHNA and CDR2 YSLEER. There are 14 residues in the CDR3. Deletions cut 1 base from V and 4 bases from J, with 11 bases between.

The rearrangement joins TRBV5-1 to TRBJ2-5; 7 bases are shared with TRBD1. Germline CDR1 and CDR2: SGHRS and YFSETQ. The CDR3 totals 15 residues. The J segment lost 1 base and the V segment lost 4 bases, leaving 7 bases of the junction unmatched. The chain's CDR3 is CASSPDRVGQETQYF. Here the CDR3 DNA reads TGCGCCAGCAGCCCCGACAGGGTTGGCCAAGAGACCCAGTACTTC.